One T cell receptor beta chain is described in this entry. Its matching antigen is unknown. TCRdb keeps only in-frame clones here, not all; method: immunoSEQ multiplex PCR. This table holds roughly 160,000 clones, around nine tenths found once. V gave up 2 bases and J gave up 0 bases, with 5 bases separating them. The CDR3 has 13 residues. CDR1 and CDR2 from the germline V gene are SGHKS and YYEKEE (reference sequence). Timing groups of about 4 and about 12 weeks for second doses were pooled. The data derive from a study of T cell responses to AZD1222 COVID-19 vaccine. Study-level findings and limits: Baseline serology detected seropositivity in only 5 to 7 AZD1222 recipients. Spike-specific TCR breadth and depth rose after two AZD1222 doses. Sampling captured repertoires only after the peak T cell response.

This sample comprised peripheral blood, obtained 28 days after the second AZD1222 dose. This clonotype originated in an adult who received the AZD1222 COVID-19 vaccine. This sequence joins TRBV5-5 and TRBJ1-1; D call uncertain. The CDR3 coding sequence is TGTGCCAGCAGCTTTTACGTGAACACTGAAGCTTTCTTT. Translating it yields CASSFYVNTEAFF.